This T cell receptor (beta chain) was documented in a study of blood T cell repertoires in COVID-19. Germline V gene lookup returns CDR1 SGHDN and CDR2 FVKESK. V was pared by 1 base and J by 4 bases, with 13 bases between. The CDR3 contains 15 residues. Profiled with immunoSEQ multiplex PCR; TCRdb holds only in-frame clones, not every one. This table holds about 100,000 clones, just under 80% found once. The sequenced sample consisted of peripheral blood. This chain links TRBV14 with TRBJ1-2; possible D gene TRBD1, 5 bases. The origin of this receptor is a man between 65 and 80 years old with active or convalescent COVID-19. The CDR3 loop reads CASSQVGRAIYGYTF. The CDR3 region has the DNA TGTGCCAGCAGCCAAGTGGGCAGGGCTATCTATGGCTACACCTTC.